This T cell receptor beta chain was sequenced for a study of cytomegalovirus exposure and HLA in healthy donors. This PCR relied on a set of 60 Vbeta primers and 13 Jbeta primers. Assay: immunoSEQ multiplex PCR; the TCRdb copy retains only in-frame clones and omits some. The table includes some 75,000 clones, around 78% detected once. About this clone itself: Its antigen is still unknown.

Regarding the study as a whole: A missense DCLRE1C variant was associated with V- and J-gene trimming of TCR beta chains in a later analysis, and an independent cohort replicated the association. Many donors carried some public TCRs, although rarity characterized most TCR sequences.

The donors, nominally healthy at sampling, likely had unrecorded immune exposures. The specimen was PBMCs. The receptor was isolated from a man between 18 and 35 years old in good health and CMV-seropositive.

DNA for the CDR3: TGTGCCATCAACCCCACTAGCGCGAGCTCCTACAATGAGCAGTTCTTC. Translation: CAINPTSASSYNEQFF. The V and J genes are TRBV10-3 and TRBJ2-1; 7 nucleotides agree with TRBD2. Germline CDR1 and CDR2: ENHRY and SYGVKD. This CDR3 has 16 residues. V lost 7 bases and J lost 0; bases outside the gene matches: 9.